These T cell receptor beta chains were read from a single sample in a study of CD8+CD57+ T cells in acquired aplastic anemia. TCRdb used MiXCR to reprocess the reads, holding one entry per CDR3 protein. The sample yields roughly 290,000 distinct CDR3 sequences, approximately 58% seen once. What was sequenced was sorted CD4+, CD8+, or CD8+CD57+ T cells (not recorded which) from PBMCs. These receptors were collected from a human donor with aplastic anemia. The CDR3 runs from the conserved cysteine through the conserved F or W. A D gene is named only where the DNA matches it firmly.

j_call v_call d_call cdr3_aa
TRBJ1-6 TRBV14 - CASSHDIGGRGSPLHF
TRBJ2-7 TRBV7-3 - CASSLVGGATVAYEQYF
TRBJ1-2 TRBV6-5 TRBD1 CASSLTTGAINYGYTF
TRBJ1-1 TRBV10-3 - CAIREPNSNTEAFF
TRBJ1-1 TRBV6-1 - CASSEGEYPTEAFF
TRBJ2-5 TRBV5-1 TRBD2 CASSLGGTSGEETQYF
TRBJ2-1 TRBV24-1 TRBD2 CATSDPREGHEQFF
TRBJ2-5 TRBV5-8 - CASSPPGTQETQYF
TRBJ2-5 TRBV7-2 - CASSSGGGPSETQYF
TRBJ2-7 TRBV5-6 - CASSFGYEQYF
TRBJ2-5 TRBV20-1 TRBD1 CSARSQGRGETQYF
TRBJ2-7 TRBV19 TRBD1 CATRAPGQVYEQYF
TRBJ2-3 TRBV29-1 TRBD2 CSVTSGEDSTDTQYF
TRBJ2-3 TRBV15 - CATSRDGVRGATDTQYF
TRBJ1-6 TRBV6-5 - CASSYRTDNSPLHF
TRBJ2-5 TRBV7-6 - CASSAERAQETQYF
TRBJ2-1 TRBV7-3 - CASSLTSPSYNEQLF
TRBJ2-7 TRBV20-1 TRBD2 CSASVASGAYEQYF
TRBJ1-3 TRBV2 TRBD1 CASTGQGGNTIYF
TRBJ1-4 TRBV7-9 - CASREGEEKLFF
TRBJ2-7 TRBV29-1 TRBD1 CSVETGDYEQYF
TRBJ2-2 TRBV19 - CASLIRDTKRGNTGELFF
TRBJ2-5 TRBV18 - CASSPSQETQYF
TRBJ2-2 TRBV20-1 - CSDSVNTGELFF
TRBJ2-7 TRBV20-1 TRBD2 CSARTSGGQGGPYEQYF
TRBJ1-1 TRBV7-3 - CASSLRKNTEAFF
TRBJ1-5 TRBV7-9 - CASSQDSTSNQPQHF
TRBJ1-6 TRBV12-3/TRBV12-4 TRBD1 CASSLVNRGPYNSPLHF
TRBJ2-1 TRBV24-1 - CATSDRREVYNEQFF
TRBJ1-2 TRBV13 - CASSQYTGGRGYTF
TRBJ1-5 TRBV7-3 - CASSRLAGGSNQPQHF
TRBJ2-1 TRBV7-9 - CASSLAVDGHEQFF
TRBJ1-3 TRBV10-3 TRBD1 CASAGTGFGNTIYF